This TCR beta chain was sequenced in a study of blood T cells in healthy people across ages. Study results and limitations: As age increased, TCR beta diversity per million T cells fell in a roughly linear fashion. Diversity estimates drawn from one million T cells were deemed underestimates.

This clonotype was detected many times. Its antigen remains unknown. CDR1 and CDR2 from the germline V gene are DFQATT and SNEGSKA (reference sequence). V lost 5 bases and J lost 6; bases outside the gene matches: 10. The CDR3 covers 14 residues. Together with a sample-barcoded 5' primer, a J-beta primer mix was included in a second PCR lasting roughly 6 to 12 cycles. TCRdb re-analysed the 5' RACE reads in MiXCR, keeping a single row per CDR3 protein. The repertoire holds around 700,000 distinct CDR3 sequences, with around 25% as singletons. The data also belong to a second study, concerning T cells of mothers and their children. That source notes: Related and unrelated pairs show similar thymic shaping of TCR recombination output.

The sample comprised blood. This clonotype was sampled from a boy aged 5 to 17 in good health. J is TRBJ2-1 and V is TRBV20-1; 7 bases are shared with TRBD2. This CDR3 reads CSAGGPSGSNEQFF. The CDR3 DNA follows: TGCAGTGCTGGCGGTCCTAGCGGATCCAATGAGCAGTTCTTC.